In this sample, the clone carrying this TCR beta chain turned up once. Its cognate antigen is unknown. The sample belongs to a study of vaccination and CD4 T cells after COVID-19. The Oncomine TCR Beta short-read assay was applied to DNA of cultured CD4+ T cells. Each CDR3 protein is one row after TCRdb ran MiXCR on the PCR reads. This repertoire shows approximately 12,000 distinct CDR3 sequences, approximately 60% found once; its top ten account for under 15%. Germline V gene sequence: CDR1 SGHTA, CDR2 FQGNSA. There are 14 residues in the CDR3. V lost 8 bases and J lost 1; bases outside the gene matches: 6. The treatment denotes: approximately nine-day PBMC culture with coronavirus spike peptide pools or control peptides (ViraFEST assay).

The clonotype originates from a human donor who had recovered from COVID-19. The sequenced sample was CD4+ T cells from blood, cultured in vitro. This chain joins TRBV7-2 and TRBJ1-1, with 8 bases fitting TRBD1. CDR3 protein: CASGRDRWNTEAFF. CDR3 bases: TGTGCCAGCGGAAGGGACAGGTGGAACACTGAAGCTTTCTTT.